A selection of T cell receptor beta chains follows, all from one sample in a study of blood T cell repertoires in COVID-19. Profiled with immunoSEQ multiplex PCR; TCRdb holds only in-frame clones, not every one. The sample has about half a million clones, approximately 85% seen once. Material for sequencing was peripheral blood. The receptors come from a human donor in a cohort sampled during active COVID-19. The CDR3 runs from the conserved cysteine through the conserved F or W. Fields, in order: D gene, V gene, J gene, clone size, CDR3 DNA, CDR3 protein. The D gene is left open where the match is weak. Only part of the rows carry a size: once, few, many, or a class if the clone is expanded.

D: TRBD1; V: TRBV14; J: TRBJ2-7; size: .; DNA: TGTGCCAGCAGCCGAGCCGGGACAGGGGCCTACGAGCAGTACTTC; CDR3: CASSRAGTGAYEQYF
D: .; V: TRBV7-3; J: TRBJ2-2; size: .; DNA: TGTGCCAGCAGCTCCGAGGCGGCCAGGAACACCGGGGAGCTGTTTTTT; CDR3: CASSSEAARNTGELFF
D: .; V: TRBV30; J: TRBJ1-4; size: .; DNA: TGTGCCTGGAGTGTAGCCCCCCCGCAGGCGTCCTTTAATGAAAAACTGTTTTTT; CDR3: CAWSVAPPQASFNEKLFF
D: .; V: TRBV20-1; J: TRBJ1-1; size: .; DNA: TGCAGTGCTCCCGAGGACACTGAAGCTTTCTTT; CDR3: CSAPEDTEAFF
D: .; V: TRBV20-1; J: TRBJ2-7; size: .; DNA: TGCAGTGCTAGTCGGGCGGGGACCTCCTACGAGCAGTACTTC; CDR3: CSASRAGTSYEQYF
D: .; V: TRBV27; J: TRBJ2-7; size: .; DNA: TGTGCCAGCAGTGTAGGGACAACTAGGTCCTACGAGCAGTACTTC; CDR3: CASSVGTTRSYEQYF
D: .; V: TRBV20-1; J: TRBJ1-5; size: .; DNA: TGCAGTGCTAGTCTAGGAACTAGCAATCAGCCCCAGCATTTT; CDR3: CSASLGTSNQPQHF
D: .; V: TRBV6-2/TRBV6-3; J: TRBJ2-7; size: .; DNA: TGTGCCAGCAGTTACACGAGTCTTAGCTACGAGCAGTACTTC; CDR3: CASSYTSLSYEQYF
D: .; V: TRBV4-3; J: TRBJ1-6; size: .; DNA: TGCGCCAGCAGCCAGAAGACAGAGTATAATTCACCCCTCCACTTT; CDR3: CASSQKTEYNSPLHF
D: TRBD1; V: TRBV27; J: TRBJ1-1; size: .; DNA: TGTGCCAGCAGTCCGCGGACAGGGGGCGGCACTGAAGCTTTCTTT; CDR3: CASSPRTGGGTEAFF
D: .; V: TRBV6-5; J: TRBJ2-7; size: .; DNA: TGTGCCAGCAGTTACTCGTTAGGGGTCGAGCAGTACTTC; CDR3: CASSYSLGVEQYF
D: .; V: TRBV6-6; J: TRBJ1-1; size: .; DNA: TGTGCCAGCAGTTACGTTCCAGGGTCTGAAGCTTTCTTT; CDR3: CASSYVPGSEAFF
D: TRBD1; V: TRBV7-6; J: TRBJ2-6; size: .; DNA: TGTGCCAGCAGCACGACCGGGACAGAGAAACACTCTGGGGCCAACGTCCTGACTTTC; CDR3: CASSTTGTEKHSGANVLTF
D: .; V: TRBV2; J: TRBJ2-7; size: .; DNA: TGTGCCAGCAGGAGCGGGTCTTCCTACGAGCAGTACTTC; CDR3: CASRSGSSYEQYF
D: .; V: TRBV28; J: TRBJ1-2; size: once; DNA: TGTGCCAGCAGCCTAGGACAGCTGACAAACTATGGCTACACCTTC; CDR3: CASSLGQLTNYGYTF
D: .; V: TRBV29-1; J: TRBJ1-1; size: .; DNA: TGCAGCGCCCTGATGGGGAGCGGCACTGAAGCTTTCTTT; CDR3: CSALMGSGTEAFF
D: TRBD2; V: TRBV6-2/TRBV6-3; J: TRBJ2-3; size: .; DNA: TGTGCCAGCAGTACACCGATAGCGGGACACACAGATACGCAGTATTTT; CDR3: CASSTPIAGHTDTQYF
D: .; V: TRBV15; J: TRBJ2-1; size: .; DNA: TGTGCCACCAGCAGAGTTCCTCCGGGTGAGTCAGGGGTCCTGCGGCAGTTCTTC; CDR3: CATSRVPPGESGVLRQFF
D: .; V: TRBV5-1; J: TRBJ1-2; size: .; DNA: TGCGCCAGCAGCTTGGACACACCGAACTATGGCTACACCTTC; CDR3: CASSLDTPNYGYTF
D: .; V: TRBV30; J: TRBJ2-1; size: many; DNA: TGTGCCTGGAGTTGGGACATAGAGCAGTTCTTC; CDR3: CAWSWDIEQFF
D: TRBD1; V: TRBV6-5; J: TRBJ1-2; size: .; DNA: TGTGCCAGCAGTTCGCCGGGACAGGGAAACTATGGCTACACCTTC; CDR3: CASSSPGQGNYGYTF
D: .; V: TRBV29-1; J: TRBJ2-5; size: .; DNA: TGCAGCGTTGGGGGACTGAAAGAGACCCAGTACTTC; CDR3: CSVGGLKETQYF
D: .; V: TRBV18; J: TRBJ2-5; size: .; DNA: TGTGCCAGCTCACGTCTCCCGTTTAAAGAGACCCAGTACTTC; CDR3: CASSRLPFKETQYF
D: .; V: TRBV27; J: TRBJ1-1; size: .; DNA: TGTGCCAGCAGTACTCGTCGGACCGGTTCCTCCGGGGGGATGAACACTGAAGCTTTCTTT; CDR3: CASSTRRTGSSGGMNTEAFF
D: .; V: TRBV27; J: TRBJ1-2; size: .; DNA: TGTGCCAGCAGTTTATCGCGGGGCCGGGGCTACACCTTC; CDR3: CASSLSRGRGYTF
D: TRBD2; V: TRBV9; J: TRBJ2-1; size: .; DNA: TGTGCCAGCAGCGAGACTAGCCGGGGAGGTTCTGAGCAGTTCTTC; CDR3: CASSETSRGGSEQFF
D: TRBD1; V: TRBV27; J: TRBJ2-7; size: once; DNA: TGTGCCAGCAGTTTATTGTTCGAGACAGGGACCCCCTACGAGCAGTACTTC; CDR3: CASSLLFETGTPYEQYF
D: .; V: TRBV3-1/TRBV3-2; J: TRBJ2-3; size: .; DNA: TGTGCCAGCAGCTACAGGACAGATACGCAGTATTTT; CDR3: CASSYRTDTQYF
D: .; V: TRBV30; J: TRBJ2-2; size: .; DNA: TGTGCCTGGAATCCTCTAGCGAAGAACACCGGGGAGCTGTTTTTT; CDR3: CAWNPLAKNTGELFF
D: .; V: TRBV7-9; J: TRBJ1-4; size: .; DNA: TGTGCCAGCAGCTTAGGTGGACAGAGGGGCGAAAAACTGTTTTTT; CDR3: CASSLGGQRGEKLFF
D: .; V: TRBV18; J: TRBJ2-1; size: .; DNA: TGTGCCAGCTCACCGCGATCGGGGATCCTTAACAATGAGCAGTTCTTC; CDR3: CASSPRSGILNNEQFF
D: TRBD2; V: TRBV3-1/TRBV3-2; J: TRBJ2-7; size: .; DNA: TGTGCCAGCAGCCCCCCCCCTAGCGGGGTTACCTACGAGCAGTACTTC; CDR3: CASSPPPSGVTYEQYF
D: .; V: TRBV11-2; J: TRBJ1-3; size: .; DNA: TGTGCCAGCAGCTTGACTCCGGTCTCTGGAAACACCATATATTTT; CDR3: CASSLTPVSGNTIYF
D: .; V: TRBV6-5; J: TRBJ1-5; size: few; DNA: TGTGCCAGCAGTCCCCGGGGAAACAATCAGCCCCAGCATTTT; CDR3: CASSPRGNNQPQHF
D: .; V: TRBV14; J: TRBJ1-2; size: .; DNA: TGTGCCAGCAGCCAATGGCAGGGGAAGACAAATGGCTACACCTTC; CDR3: CASSQWQGKTNGYTF
D: .; V: TRBV19; J: TRBJ1-1; size: .; DNA: TGTGCCAGTAGTCATCGAAGGGGCCGCGGCACTGAAGCTTTCTTT; CDR3: CASSHRRGRGTEAFF
D: TRBD2; V: TRBV3-1/TRBV3-2; J: TRBJ2-1; size: .; DNA: TGTGCCAGCAGCCAAGATATAGCGGGAGAAGTGTACAATGAGCAGTTCTTC; CDR3: CASSQDIAGEVYNEQFF
D: TRBD1; V: TRBV27; J: TRBJ1-1; size: .; DNA: TGTGCCAGCAGTTTAGTCGGGACAGGGGGGATCACTGAAGCTTTCTTT; CDR3: CASSLVGTGGITEAFF
D: TRBD2; V: TRBV4-2; J: TRBJ2-1; size: few; DNA: TGTGCCAGCAGCCAAGGTCGGGGGCTACTAGCGGGAGTCAATGAGCAGTTCTTC; CDR3: CASSQGRGLLAGVNEQFF
D: TRBD2; V: TRBV3-1/TRBV3-2; J: TRBJ2-7; size: .; DNA: TGTGCCAGCAGCCAAGGACCTAGCGGGATCTACGAGCAGTACTTC; CDR3: CASSQGPSGIYEQYF
D: .; V: TRBV12-3/TRBV12-4; J: TRBJ2-1; size: .; DNA: TGTGCCAGCAGTGCCCGGGATTACAATGAGCAGTTCTTC; CDR3: CASSARDYNEQFF
D: TRBD1; V: TRBV7-9; J: TRBJ1-3; size: .; DNA: TGTGCCAGCAGCTTAAGGCAGGGGGATGGAAACACCATATATTTT; CDR3: CASSLRQGDGNTIYF
D: TRBD1; V: TRBV5-1; J: TRBJ1-4; size: .; DNA: TGCGCCAGCAGCTTGGGGACAGGGCTAGCAACTAATGAAAAACTGTTTTTT; CDR3: CASSLGTGLATNEKLFF
D: .; V: TRBV7-2; J: TRBJ1-1; size: .; DNA: TGTGCCAGCAGCTTAGGCCAGGGGATTTCAGCTGAAGCTTTCTTT; CDR3: CASSLGQGISAEAFF
D: .; V: TRBV6-2/TRBV6-3; J: TRBJ1-1; size: .; DNA: TGTGCCAGCAGCTTAGACAGGGAAGCTTTCTTT; CDR3: CASSLDREAFF
D: .; V: TRBV19; J: TRBJ1-4; size: once; DNA: TGTGCCAGTAGTAGGGAGGGGTCGCGGGACGGAAAACTGTTTTTT; CDR3: CASSREGSRDGKLFF
D: .; V: TRBV30; J: TRBJ1-1; size: .; DNA: TGTGCCTGGAGTAGGGGGAGCACTGAAGCTTTCTTT; CDR3: CAWSRGSTEAFF
D: .; V: TRBV7-9; J: TRBJ1-1; size: .; DNA: TGTGCCAGCAGCTTATTTTCGGGGAACACTGAAGCTTTCTTT; CDR3: CASSLFSGNTEAFF
D: TRBD1; V: TRBV5-5; J: TRBJ2-7; size: .; DNA: TGTGCCAGCAGCCCCCCGGGACAGGGCTTCGGGGAGCAGTACTTC; CDR3: CASSPPGQGFGEQYF
D: .; V: TRBV1; J: TRBJ2-1; size: .; DNA: TGCACCAGCAGCCCCGTGGTGGCTAGCAGATTGGTAAATGAGCAGTTCTTC; CDR3: CTSSPVVASRLVNEQFF
D: .; V: TRBV19; J: TRBJ2-1; size: .; DNA: TGTGCCAGTAGTACGGGACTCGGTGAGCAGTTCTTC; CDR3: CASSTGLGEQFF